The 4 T cell receptor beta chains listed next were all sequenced from one sample in a study of blood T cell repertoires in COVID-19. The repertoire was sequenced with immunoSEQ multiplex PCR; TCRdb's copy has only in-frame clones and lacks some. The table lists approximately 170,000 clones, approximately 84% of them singletons. Sequenced input: PBMCs or T cells enriched from blood (not recorded which). These receptors were obtained from a woman in her twenties or thirties who had recovered from COVID-19.

Concerning this clone: A read error may produce the germline difference seen at one junction end. The rearrangement joins TRBV28 to TRBJ1-6; D is perhaps TRBD1 (6 bases). In germline, CDR1 is MDHEN, CDR2 SYDVKM. There are 12 residues in the CDR3. CDR3 region: CASSQLSGTFDF. DNA for the CDR3: TGTGCCAGCAGCCAACTATCCGGGACATTTGACTTT.

The chain recombines TRBV5-5 with TRBJ2-1; TRBD1 matches 8 bases. The CDR3 consists of 17 residues. V shed 0 bases and J 9 bases; nucleotides not matched to a gene: 14. Germline V gene data show CDR1 as SGHKS and CDR2 as YYEKEE (reference sequence). The CDR3 sequence: CASSLVPGQVIEGEQFF. The CDR3, as DNA: TGTGCCAGCAGCTTGGTTCCGGGACAGGTTATAGAGGGTGAGCAGTTCTTC. The full variable domain, its missing parts supplied by reference TRBV5-5 and TRBJ2-1, is DAGVTQSPTHLIKTRGQQVTLRCSPISGHKSVSWYQQVLGQGPQFIFQYYEKEERGRGNFPDRFSARQFPNYSSELNVNALLLGDSALYLCASSLVPGQVIEGEQFFGPGTRLTVL.

The chain recombines TRBV5-8 with TRBJ2-1, with 9 bases that match TRBD2. With V trimmed by 1 base and J by 9 bases, 8 bases remained unmatched. Germline assignment: CDR1 SGHTS and CDR2 YDEGEE. CDR3 length: 15 residues. CDR3 residues: CASSLSSAGGLEQFF. CDR3 coding DNA: TGTGCCAGCAGCTTGTCGTCAGCGGGGGGCCTTGAGCAGTTCTTC. The full variable domain, in which reference TRBV5-8 and TRBJ2-1 provide the parts outside the CDR3, is EAGVTQSPTHLIKTRGQQATLRCSPISGHTSVYWYQQALGLGLQFLLWYDEGEERNRGNFPPRFSGRQFPNYSSELNVNALELEDSALYLCASSLSSAGGLEQFFGPGTRLTVL.

This clone appeared once. The rearrangement links TRBV2 to TRBJ2-5; D perhaps matches TRBD1 (6 bases). Germline CDR1 reads SNHLY; CDR2 reads FYNNEI. The V and J ends lost 6 bases and 1 base respectively, with 9 bases between them. The CDR3 is 13 amino acids. CDR3: CASSRDIQETQYF. In DNA, the CDR3 is TGTGCCAGCAGCCGGGACATCCAAGAGACCCAGTACTTC.